The table lists the clone carrying this T cell receptor (beta chain) with a few counts. The antigen is not known. This record belongs to a study of beta chain features in type 1 diabetes. General study findings and limits: Possible PCR preference for shorter templates applied equally to patients and controls.

What was sequenced were expressed TCRB transcripts, since all of the isolated RNA had been reverse transcribed. Data came from immunoSEQ multiplex PCR; TCRdb stores just in-frame clones and leaves some out. The top ten hold 0.02% to 0.025% of the sample, which has hundreds of thousands of clones, roughly 16% seen once. V dropped 3 bases and J dropped 6 bases, with 25 bases sitting between them. Germline CDR1 SGHTA, CDR2 FQGNSA. CDR3 length equals 18 residues. Sequenced material: naive CD4+ T cells from blood. The rearrangement links TRBV7-2 to TRBJ2-3; D is perhaps TRBD2 (5 bases). This sequence was found in a woman aged 18-35 years in good health. The CDR3 nucleotides are TGTGCCAGCAGCTTCCCGCTGGGCGGGCTACCCAATGTCGATACGCAGTATTTT. It translates to CASSFPLGGLPNVDTQYF.